The T cell receptor (beta chain) under discussion was sequenced for a study of blood T cell repertoires in COVID-19. Overall study: The samples span acute and convalescent COVID-19 from the United States, Italy and Spain. PBMCs, B-cell-depleted T cells, or T cells provided the cDNA or gDNA that made up the material.

The germline V gene encodes CDR1 SNHLY and CDR2 FYNNEI. The CDR3 has 12 amino acids. V was shortened by 5 bases and J by 12 bases, with 17 bases between the two germline ends. The table lists this clone with a count of one. Methods used by the authors: By means of reference gene primer amplification, nucleated cell counts were estimated. Data came from immunoSEQ multiplex PCR; TCRdb stores just in-frame clones and leaves some out. That table furnishes V, J and clone size, whereas the DNA furnished D and trimming. This sample has fewer than 180,000 clones; roughly nine tenths occur once, and the top ten carry about 4.2%.

The sequence came from a woman aged 60-70 years with active or convalescent COVID-19. The chain is built from TRBV2 and TRBJ2-7; D possibly corresponds to TRBD1 (5 bases). Sequencing used peripheral blood. CDR3 nucleotide sequence: TGTGCCAGCAGTTCGTCTAGGGGTAACGCGTACTTC. As protein: CASSSSRGNAYF.